A single sample gave rise to the 11 T cell receptor beta chains below, sequenced in a study of blood T cell repertoires in COVID-19. Data came from immunoSEQ multiplex PCR; TCRdb stores just in-frame clones and leaves some out. This table holds about 320,000 clones, more than 70% found once. Material for sequencing was peripheral blood. These receptors originate from a woman aged 45-59 years with acute or convalescent COVID-19.

V is TRBV19 and J is TRBJ2-2; 8 bases are shared with TRBD2. J lost 0 bases, V lost 4 bases, and 4 bases had no gene match. Germline V CDR1 and CDR2: LNHDA, SQIVND (reference sequence). The CDR3 spans 16 residues. CDR3 protein: CASSKYSGTNTGELFF. CDR3 bases: TGTGCCAGTAGTAAATATAGCGGGACGAACACCGGGGAGCTGTTTTTT.

This clone was picked up a small number of times. DNA of the CDR3: TGTGCCAGTAGTATACAGGGGGCGATTAATAATTCACCCCTCCACTTT. Its translation: CASSIQGAINNSPLHF. This chain uses TRBV19 with TRBJ1-6, with TRBD1 identical over 8 bases. Germline assignment: CDR1 LNHDA and CDR2 SQIVND (reference sequence). With 2 bases clipped from V and 5 bases from J, the junction kept 5 bases outside the gene matches. This CDR3 contains 16 residues.

This chain links TRBV9 with TRBJ2-7; D ambiguous. The CDR3 sequence is 16 residues long. The V end was cut by 3 bases, the J end by 6 bases, with 22 bases between. Germline CDR1 and CDR2: SGDLS and YYNGEE. The CDR3 DNA sequence: TGTGCCAGCAGCGCCCTAGTAGGTACAACCTCGGCCGAGCAGTACTTC. Residues: CASSALVGTTSAEQYF.

The chain links TRBV18 to TRBJ1-1; 8 bases agree with TRBD1. Germline CDR1 is KGHSH and CDR2 is LQKENI. The CDR3 runs to 17 residues. The trim removed 1 base at V and 5 bases at J, leaving 12 bases unmatched. DNA of the CDR3: TGTGCCAGCTCACCACTATTACTTCAGGGGGCCGGGACTGAAGCTTTCTTT. It specifies CASSPLLLQGAGTEAFF. The full variable domain, with the rest looked up from reference TRBV18 and TRBJ1-1, is NAGVMQNPRHLVRRRGQEARLRCSPMKGHSHVYWYRQLPEEGLKFMVYLQKENIIDESGMPKERFSAEFPKEGPSILRIQQVVRGDSAAYFCASSPLLLQGAGTEAFFGQGTRLTVV.

The chain is built from TRBV9 and TRBJ1-1, with TRBD1 as a possible D gene (5 bases). The CDR3 runs to 15 residues. CDR1 is SGDLS and CDR2 is YYNGEE in the germline V gene. Trimming left V 0 bases short and J 4 bases short, with 13 bases between. The CDR3 nucleotides read TGTGCCAGCAGCGTAGGAGGCGGGGGAGGCACTGAAGCTTTCTTT. Its protein product is CASSVGGGGGTEAFF.

This chain links TRBV3-1 (or the pseudogene TRBV3-2) with TRBJ1-4, with 8 bases aligning to TRBD1. There are 15 residues in the CDR3. V gave up 5 bases and J gave up 8 bases; unmatched junction bases: 10. Germline assignment: CDR1 LGHDT and CDR2 YNNKEL (reference sequence). Here the CDR3 DNA reads TGTGCCAGCAGCGCCCCGGACAGGGTCGGCGAAAAACTGTTTTTT. As protein: CASSAPDRVGEKLFF.

The chain uses TRBV24-1 and TRBJ2-5, with a weak D call TRBD2 (6 bases). The germline V and J ends were trimmed by 5 bases and 5 bases, with 17 bases remaining between them. Germline V gene data show CDR1 as KGHDR and CDR2 as SFDVKD. The CDR3 has 15 residues. For the CDR3, the DNA is TGTGCCACCAGTGGGGGGGAAAGTAGCTGGGAGACCCAGTACTTC. Translated, it gives CATSGGESSWETQYF.

The DNA of the CDR3 is TGTGCCAGCAGCCAACGGCCTAGCGGATCCCAAGAGACCCAGTACTTC. This codes for CASSQRPSGSQETQYF. The chain has TRBV3-1 (or the pseudogene TRBV3-2) and TRBJ2-5; 7 positions agree with TRBD2. The CDR3 runs to 16 residues. Germline V CDR1 and CDR2: LGHDT, YNNKEL (reference sequence). Trimming at V came to 2 bases and at J to 1 base, leaving 7 bases not matched to a gene.

The genes are TRBV3-1 (or the pseudogene TRBV3-2) and TRBJ2-3; TRBD2 agrees at 11 bases. The ends lost 0 bases at V and 0 bases at J; junction bases unmatched: 8. The CDR3 is made up of 19 amino acids. Germline V CDR1 and CDR2: LGHDT, YNNKEL (reference sequence). The CDR3 here is CASSQDSPSGGQSTDTQYF. CDR3 in DNA: TGTGCCAGCAGCCAAGATAGTCCTAGCGGGGGGCAGAGCACAGATACGCAGTATTTT.

At least ten counts were recorded for this clone. This rearrangement joins TRBV2 to TRBJ1-1; weak D call: TRBD1 (6 bases). The germline V gene encodes CDR1 SNHLY and CDR2 FYNNEI. V was pared by 6 bases and J by 1 base, with 18 bases between. CDR3 length: 16 residues. In DNA, the CDR3 is TGTGCCAGCAGCTCTTTAGGGGGACGGCAGAACACTGAAGCTTTCTTT. The encoded protein is CASSSLGGRQNTEAFF.

This chain uses TRBV5-1 with TRBJ2-2, with 16 bases identical to TRBD2. CDR1 is SGHRS, CDR2 YFSETQ, per germline. The CDR3 has 19 amino acids. V trimming: 6 bases; J trimming: 4 bases; junction bases outside the gene matches: 12. CDR3: CASTPAGTSGGAGTGELFF. CDR3 DNA: TGCGCCAGCACCCCCGCAGGGACTAGCGGGGGGGCAGGCACCGGGGAGCTGTTTTTT. Together with reference TRBV5-1 and TRBJ2-2, the CDR3 gives the full variable domain: KAGVTQTPRYLIKTRGQQVTLSCSPISGHRSVSWYQQTPGQGLQFLFEYFSETQRNKGNFPGRFSGRQFSNSRSEMNVSTLELGDSALYLCASTPAGTSGGAGTGELFFGEGSRLTVL.